This TCR beta chain was sequenced in a study of blood T cells in healthy people across ages. Next came a second PCR, run for about 6 to 12 cycles, which used a sample-barcoded 5' primer along with a J-beta primer mix. Each cDNA molecule was tagged by a template-switch adaptor that had 12 random nucleotides. TCRdb ran MiXCR on the 5' RACE reads and lists one entry per CDR3 protein. The sample shows about 1.6 million distinct CDR3 sequences, roughly 32% of them seen only once. Trimming removed 6 bases at V and 2 bases at J, with 14 bases between. The CDR3 length is 14 residues. Germline V gene sequence: CDR1 SEHNR, CDR2 FQNEAQ (reference sequence).

V usage is TRBV7-9 and J usage is TRBJ2-7, with D perhaps being TRBD1 or TRBD2 (5 bases each). This clonotype was sampled from a woman in her twenties or thirties in good health. Sequenced: blood. In nucleotides, the CDR3 is TGTGCCAGCAGTAGGTTGGGGGTTGCCTACGAGCAGTACTTC. This translates into CASSRLGVAYEQYF.